This TCR beta chain was recovered during a study of response to subunit inactivated influenza vaccine. Study-level results: Each seasonal influenza vaccination recruits few new T cells, the authors suggested.

Each CDR3 protein is one row after TCRdb ran MiXCR on the RT-PCR reads. The sample holds 500,000 or so distinct CDR3 sequences, about 15% seen once. This clonotype came up a few times. Antigen: not known. Deletions cut 2 bases from V and 0 bases from J, with 11 bases between. Germline CDR1 is SGHTA and CDR2 is FQGNSA. The length of the CDR3 is 15 residues. The clonotype originates from a man aged 50-75 years who received an inactivated influenza vaccine. Material: CD4+ T cells sorted from PBMCs, obtained about 24 months after vaccination. The chain links TRBV7-2 to TRBJ2-7; D unresolved. The CDR3 coding sequence is TGTGCCAGCAGCTTATTTGGTGCGTTCTCCTACGAGCAGTACTTC. Residues: CASSLFGAFSYEQYF.